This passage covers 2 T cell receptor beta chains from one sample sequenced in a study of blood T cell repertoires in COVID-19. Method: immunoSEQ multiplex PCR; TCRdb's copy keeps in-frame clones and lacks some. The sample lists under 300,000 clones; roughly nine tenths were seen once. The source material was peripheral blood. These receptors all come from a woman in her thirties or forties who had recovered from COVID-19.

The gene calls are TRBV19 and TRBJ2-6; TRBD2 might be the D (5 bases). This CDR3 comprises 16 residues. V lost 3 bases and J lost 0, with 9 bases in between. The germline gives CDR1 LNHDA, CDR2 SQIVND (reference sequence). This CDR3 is CASSIGLNSGANVLTF. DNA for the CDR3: TGTGCCAGTAGTATTGGACTTAACTCTGGGGCCAACGTCCTGACTTTC.

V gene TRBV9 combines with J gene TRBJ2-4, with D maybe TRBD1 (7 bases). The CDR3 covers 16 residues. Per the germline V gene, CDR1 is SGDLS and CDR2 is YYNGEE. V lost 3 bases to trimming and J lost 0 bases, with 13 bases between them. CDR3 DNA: TGTGCCAGCAGCGCACAGGGGACTTTAGCCAAAAACATTCAGTACTTC. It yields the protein CASSAQGTLAKNIQYF.